This section outlines one TCR beta chain sequence together with its context. Its antigen remains unknown. The data belong to a study of OX40 agonist ivuxolimab in advanced cancers. Study background: Six ivuxolimab dose levels, 0.01 to 10 mg/kg, were given intravenously every 2 weeks. Eligibility admitted prior anti-PD-1, anti-PD-L1 or anti-CTLA-4 therapy; 40% had some.

The study, taken as a whole, reports: On average, CD8+ T cells had more expanded clones than CD4+. CD4+ and CD8+ T cells in blood underwent clonal expansion by week 6 at 0.1 to 3.0 mg/kg.

Only in-frame clones appear in the TCRdb table, and some are missing; sequencing was by immunoSEQ multiplex PCR. The sample includes 55,000 to 85,000 clones, 80% to 90% of them seen just once. This CDR3 contains 18 residues. Trimming shortened V by 2 bases and J by 3 bases, and 21 bases separated the two germline ends. Germline CDR1 and CDR2: SGHDN and FVKESK. The source was CD4+ or CD8+ T cells sorted from blood, collected in a trial of the OX40 agonist ivuxolimab. This chain connects TRBV14 to TRBJ2-3; possibly TRBD2 for D (6 bases). This clonotype was sampled from an adult with an advanced solid tumor such as melanoma, head and neck, liver or kidney cancer. CDR3 region: CASSQNPRTIVGTDTQYF. CDR3 sequence (DNA): TGTGCCAGCAGCCAAAACCCACGGACTATCGTGGGAACAGATACGCAGTATTTT.